This record looks at one T cell receptor (beta chain) sequence and its context. Its matching antigen is unknown. This sample was included in a study of T cell responses to AZD1222 COVID-19 vaccine. Study in general: Second doses that came at about 4 or about 12 weeks were put together. Study conclusions and caveats: The study sampled repertoires only after the peak T cell response. Spike-wide vaccine-associated CD4 TCRs dominated at 160-218 and 743-854. Donors skewed white British and female; clonal diversity was possibly underestimated.

Data came from immunoSEQ multiplex PCR; TCRdb stores just in-frame clones and leaves some out. Altogether roughly 120,000 clones are present, approximately 85% being singletons, with the ten largest covering roughly 1.7%. V shed 1 base and J shed 8 bases, with 17 bases lying between them. There are 16 residues in the CDR3. CDR1 is SGHTA and CDR2 is FQGNSA in the germline V gene. The material was peripheral blood, obtained on day 0 of AZD1222 vaccination. This chain links TRBV7-2 with TRBJ1-4, with a tentative D call TRBD1 (6 bases). The clonotype was recovered from an adult in good health. CDR3 sequence reads: CASSLVLPRQGEKLFF. CDR3 nucleotide sequence: TGTGCCAGCAGCTTAGTCTTGCCCAGGCAGGGGGAAAAACTGTTTTTT.